This record looks at one T cell receptor (beta chain) sequence and its context. Additional DNA sequences in this sample encode the identical CDR3. Sequencing was performed with immunoSEQ multiplex PCR; in TCRdb, only in-frame clones are kept and a portion is missing. The table records nearly 350,000 clones, over 70% of them present only once. The data are from a study of blood T cell repertoires in COVID-19. Germline lookup yields CDR1 SGHNT and CDR2 YENEEA. V lost 1 base and J lost 5, with 8 bases in between. The CDR3 consists of 13 residues. The specimen sequenced was peripheral blood. The chain combines TRBV11-3 with TRBJ1-1; weak D call: TRBD1 (5 bases). The source is a man aged 30-40 years with active or convalescent COVID-19. CDR3 DNA: TGTGCCAGCAGCTTAGTTCAGGGAACTGAAGCTTTCTTT. Translating it yields CASSLVQGTEAFF.